These T cell receptor beta chains were read from a single sample in a study of cytomegalovirus exposure and HLA in healthy donors. Generated by immunoSEQ multiplex PCR, the TCRdb table keeps only in-frame clones and is missing some. The table lists about 200,000 clones, 10% to 15% of them singletons, with 7.8% in the top ten. Sequenced material: PBMCs. Source of these receptors: a man in his fifties in good health and CMV-seropositive. Each CDR3 is given with its conserved first and last residue. A D gene is named only where the DNA matches it firmly. Not all rows give a size; the values are once, few, many and, for expanded clones, a class.

v_call	clone_size	d_call	j_call	cdr3_nt	cdr3_aa
TRBV4-3	-	-	TRBJ2-3	TGCGCCAGCAGCCAAGAAACGGGGGGCGTCACAGATACGCAGTATTTT	CASSQETGGVTDTQYF
TRBV6-4	few	TRBD2	TRBJ2-3	TGTGCCAGCAGTGACTCTGGTAGCGGGGGTCATGTTACTACGCAGTATTTT	CASSDSGSGGHVTTQYF
TRBV4-2	-	TRBD2	TRBJ2-7	TGTGCCAGCAGCCAACGGAAGGCGCGGGGGGACGAGCAGTACTTC	CASSQRKARGDEQYF
TRBV11-3	-	TRBD2	TRBJ2-5	TGTGCCAGCAGCTTAGGGGGTAGCGGGGATGAGACCCAGTACTTC	CASSLGGSGDETQYF
TRBV30	-	TRBD1	TRBJ2-5	TGTGCCTGGACTGACAGGGTGGGAGAGACCCAGTACTTC	CAWTDRVGETQYF
TRBV11-1	-	-	TRBJ2-7	TGTGCCAGCAGCTACGGCGACAGGCCGAACTACGAGCAGTACTTC	CASSYGDRPNYEQYF
TRBV7-2	few	TRBD2	TRBJ2-3	TGTGCCAGCAGCTTAGGTGGCGGCGGGGGGGCCGCAGATACGCAGTATTTT	CASSLGGGGGAADTQYF
TRBV6-5	-	TRBD1	TRBJ1-5	TGTGCCAGCGGACAGGGGTTAGGGCAGCCCCAGCATTTT	CASGQGLGQPQHF
TRBV7-8	-	TRBD1	TRBJ2-2	TGTGCCAGCAGCTGGGGACAGCTTACCGGGGAGCTGTTTTTT	CASSWGQLTGELFF
TRBV29-1	-	-	TRBJ1-2	TGCAGCGTTGAGTATGCTAACTATGGCTACACCTTC	CSVEYANYGYTF
TRBV5-1	-	TRBD2	TRBJ2-5	TGCGCCAGCAGCTTGATCCTAGCGGGGGACCAAGAGACCCAGTACTTC	CASSLILAGDQETQYF
TRBV4-3	few	-	TRBJ2-2	TGCGCCAGCAGCCAAGAGGGGGCCACCGGGGAGCTGTTTTTT	CASSQEGATGELFF
TRBV10-1	-	-	TRBJ1-6	TGCGCCAGCAGTGAGTCCGGTTCACCCCTCCACTTT	CASSESGSPLHF
TRBV7-9	few	TRBD1	TRBJ1-2	TGTGCCAGCAGCCGGACAGGGTTCTATGGCTACACCTTC	CASSRTGFYGYTF
TRBV5-4	few	TRBD1	TRBJ1-2	TGTGCCAGCAGTCCTCAGGGGGCGCTGGGCTACACCTTC	CASSPQGALGYTF
TRBV5-1	-	-	TRBJ2-5	TGCGCCAGCAGCTTGGGTATGAACACCGAGACCCAGTACTTC	CASSLGMNTETQYF
TRBV15	few	-	TRBJ2-7	TGTGCCACCAGCAGACAGGGCGCCTACGAGCAGTACTTC	CATSRQGAYEQYF
TRBV5-1	-	-	TRBJ1-1	TGCGCCAGCAGCTTGGCCGTTGGAGCCAGGGGAACTGAAGCTTTCTTT	CASSLAVGARGTEAFF
TRBV5-5	-	-	TRBJ2-3	TGTGCCAGCAGCTCCGGGCGGGGGCCCAGCACAGATACGCAGTATTTT	CASSSGRGPSTDTQYF
TRBV7-3	few	-	TRBJ2-2	TGTGCCAGCAGCCTCTCAGGGACCGGGGAGCTGTTTTTT	CASSLSGTGELFF
TRBV11-2	-	TRBD1	TRBJ1-2	TGTGCCAGCAGTGGGACAGGGGGTAACTATGGCTACACCTTC	CASSGTGGNYGYTF
TRBV19	few	TRBD1	TRBJ2-4	TGTGCCAGTAGTATATACAGGGGAGCCAAAAACATTCAGTACTTC	CASSIYRGAKNIQYF
TRBV11-2	few	TRBD1	TRBJ2-5	TGTGCCAGCAGCTTAGCTCCGGACAGGGGGCTGGAGACCCAGTACTTC	CASSLAPDRGLETQYF
TRBV6-1	-	-	TRBJ1-2	TGTGCCAGCACCTTGACAGACATAAACTATGGCTACACCTTC	CASTLTDINYGYTF
TRBV5-8	once	-	TRBJ1-2	TGTGCCAGCAGACCACAGGGTGTCGGCTATGGCTACACCTTC	CASRPQGVGYGYTF
TRBV25-1	few	-	TRBJ1-3	TGTGCCAGCAGTGAATCGGGGACTAGAAACACCATATATTTT	CASSESGTRNTIYF
TRBV6-1	few	TRBD1	TRBJ1-5	TGTGCCAGCACCGGGACAGGCCCAAGCAATCAGCCCCAGCATTTT	CASTGTGPSNQPQHF
TRBV12-5	few	TRBD1	TRBJ1-6	TGTGCTAGTGGAACGGGACAGGGGATCACACCCCTCCACTTT	CASGTGQGITPLHF
TRBV6-5	-	-	TRBJ1-2	TGTGCCAGCAGTCCCGGGTCTTACTTCTACACCTTC	CASSPGSYFYTF
TRBV19	few	TRBD1	TRBJ2-1	TGTGCCACAAGGGACAGGAGGCTGATTGATGAGCAGTTCTTC	CATRDRRLIDEQFF
TRBV4-3	few	-	TRBJ1-4	TGCGCCAGCAGCCAAGATCGAAGAGGGTCCAATGAAAAACTGTTTTTT	CASSQDRRGSNEKLFF
TRBV28	-	TRBD2	TRBJ2-1	TGTGCCAGCAGCCATGGACTAGCGGGGATGAATGAGCAGTTCTTC	CASSHGLAGMNEQFF
TRBV6-6	few	-	TRBJ1-1	TGTGCCAGCAGTTCGGGGGGGAGGACTGAAGCTTTCTTT	CASSSGGRTEAFF
TRBV7-9	few	TRBD1	TRBJ1-5	TGTGCCAGCAGCCAGGGGACAGTCTATAGCAATCAGCCCCAGCATTTT	CASSQGTVYSNQPQHF
TRBV5-1	few	-	TRBJ1-2	TGCGCCAGCAGCTTGGGAGGCAGGGAACACTATGGCTACACCTTC	CASSLGGREHYGYTF
TRBV19	-	-	TRBJ1-4	TGTGCCAGTAGTATAAAGCGGACAGCAACTAATGAAAAACTGTTTTTT	CASSIKRTATNEKLFF
TRBV14	few	TRBD1	TRBJ1-3	TGTGCCAGCAGCCACTACGGGACAGCCTCTGGAAACACCATATATTTT	CASSHYGTASGNTIYF
TRBV27	few	-	TRBJ2-5	TGTGCCAGCAGTTTCGGCAGGGGCTACGAGGGGACCCAGTACTTC	CASSFGRGYEGTQYF
TRBV11-2	-	-	TRBJ1-6	TGTGCCAGCAGCTTACGGGAGGGATTGAATTCACCCCTCCACTTT	CASSLREGLNSPLHF
TRBV6-5	-	TRBD1	TRBJ2-2	TGTGCCAGCAGATGGAGACAGGGGGACACCGGGGAGCTGTTTTTT	CASRWRQGDTGELFF
TRBV25-1	few	TRBD2	TRBJ2-1	TGTGCCAGCAGTGACGGGGGGGGACCTTTCGATGAGCAGTTCTTC	CASSDGGGPFDEQFF
TRBV11-3	few	TRBD2	TRBJ2-1	TGTGCCAGCAGCTCCCCAGGAAGGACTAGCGACTACAATGAGCAGTTCTTC	CASSSPGRTSDYNEQFF
TRBV11-3	few	-	TRBJ1-2	TGTGCCAGCAGCTTTGACAGTACTAACTATGGCTACACCTTC	CASSFDSTNYGYTF
TRBV7-6	few	-	TRBJ2-5	TGTGCCAGCACCCGTTCAGGGGGGCAACGAGAGACCCAGTACTTC	CASTRSGGQRETQYF
TRBV28	-	-	TRBJ2-2	TGTGCCAGCAGTTTTCGGCAGGGTTATAGCGGGGAGCTGTTTTTT	CASSFRQGYSGELFF
TRBV10-3	-	-	TRBJ2-2	TGTGCCATCAGTGACCCTAACACCGGGGAGCTGTTTTTT	CAISDPNTGELFF
TRBV7-9	-	-	TRBJ2-5	TGTGCCAGCAGCTTAGCGGGGGAGGAGGGGGCAAGATATTGGGAGACCCAGTACTTC	CASSLAGEEGARYWETQYF